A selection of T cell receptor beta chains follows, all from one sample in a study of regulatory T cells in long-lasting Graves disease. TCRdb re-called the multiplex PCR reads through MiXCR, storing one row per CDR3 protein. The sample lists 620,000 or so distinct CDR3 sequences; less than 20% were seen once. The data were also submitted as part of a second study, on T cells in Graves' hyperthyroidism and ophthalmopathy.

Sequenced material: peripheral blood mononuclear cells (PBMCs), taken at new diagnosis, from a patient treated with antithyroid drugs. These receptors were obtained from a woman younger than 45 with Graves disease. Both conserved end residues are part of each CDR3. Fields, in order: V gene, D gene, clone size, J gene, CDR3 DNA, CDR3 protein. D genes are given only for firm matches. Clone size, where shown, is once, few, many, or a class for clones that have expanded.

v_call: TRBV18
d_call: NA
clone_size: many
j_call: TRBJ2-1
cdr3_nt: TGTGCCAGCTCACCATCGGCTAGCATGAATGAGCAGTTCTTC
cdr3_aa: CASSPSASMNEQFF

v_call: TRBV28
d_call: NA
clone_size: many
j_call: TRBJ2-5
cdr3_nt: TGTGCCAGCAGTTTACTAGGATCGGGGACCCAGTACTTC
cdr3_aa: CASSLLGSGTQYF

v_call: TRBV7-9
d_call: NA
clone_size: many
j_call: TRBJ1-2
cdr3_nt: TGTGCCAGCAGCCCGGACATCATCCATGGCTACACCTTC
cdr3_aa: CASSPDIIHGYTF

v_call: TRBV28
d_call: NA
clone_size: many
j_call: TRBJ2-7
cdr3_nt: TGTGCCAGCAGTTTCGGCTATACCTACGAGCAGTACTTC
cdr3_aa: CASSFGYTYEQYF

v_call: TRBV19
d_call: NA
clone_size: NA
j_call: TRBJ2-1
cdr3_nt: TGTGCCAGTAGTACTAGGTTTAATGAGCAGTTCTTC
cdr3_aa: CASSTRFNEQFF

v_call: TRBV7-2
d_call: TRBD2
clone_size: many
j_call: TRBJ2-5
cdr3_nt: TGTGCCAGCAGCTTAGCGGTTCTAGCGGAAGAGACCCAGTACTTC
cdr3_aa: CASSLAVLAEETQYF

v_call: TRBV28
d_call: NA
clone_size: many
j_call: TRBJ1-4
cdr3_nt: TGTGCCAGCAGTTTACTTCTCTCTGACGTCGCAACTAATGAAAAACTGTTTTTT
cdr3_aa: CASSLLLSDVATNEKLFF

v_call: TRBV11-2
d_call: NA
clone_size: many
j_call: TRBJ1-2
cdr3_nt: TGTGCCAGCAGCTTAGATGTTGGGACGGTCTATGGCTACACCTTC
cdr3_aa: CASSLDVGTVYGYTF

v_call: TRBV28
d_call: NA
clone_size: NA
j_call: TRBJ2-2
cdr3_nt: TGTGCCAGCAGAACTCAGGGCACCGGGGAGCTGTTTTTT
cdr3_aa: CASRTQGTGELFF

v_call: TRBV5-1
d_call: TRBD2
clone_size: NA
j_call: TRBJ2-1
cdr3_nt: TGCGCCAGCAGCTTGGTACGGACTAGCGGGAGGGCCACTGAGCAGTTCTTC
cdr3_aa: CASSLVRTSGRATEQFF

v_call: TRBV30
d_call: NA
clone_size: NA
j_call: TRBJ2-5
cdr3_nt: TGTGCCTGGACGGGACTCGGGATGGAGACCCAGTGCTTC
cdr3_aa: CAWTGLGMETQCF

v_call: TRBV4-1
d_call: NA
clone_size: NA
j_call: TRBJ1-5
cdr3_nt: TGCGCCAGCAGCCAAGATCAGCCCCAGCCCCAGCATTTT
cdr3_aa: CASSQDQPQPQHF

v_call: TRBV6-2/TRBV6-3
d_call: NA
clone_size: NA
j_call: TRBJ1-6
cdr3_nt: TGTGCCAGCAGTGATTATCAGGCCTCCTATAATTCACCCCTCCACTTT
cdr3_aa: CASSDYQASYNSPLHF

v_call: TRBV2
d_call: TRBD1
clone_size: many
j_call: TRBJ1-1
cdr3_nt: TGTGCCAGCAGTGAATCGGGACAGGGGAGGACTGAAGCTTTCTTT
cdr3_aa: CASSESGQGRTEAFF

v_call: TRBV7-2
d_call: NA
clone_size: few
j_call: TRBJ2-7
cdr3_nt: TGTGCCAGCAGCCAGTTTCGAGAGCAGTACTTC
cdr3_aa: CASSQFREQYF

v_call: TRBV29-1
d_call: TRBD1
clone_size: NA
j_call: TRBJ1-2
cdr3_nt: TGCAGCCACACAGGGGAGTACGGCTACACCTTC
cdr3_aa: CSHTGEYGYTF

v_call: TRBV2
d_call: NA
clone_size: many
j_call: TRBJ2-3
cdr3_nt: TGTGCCAGCAGTGAGGGTACGCAGTATTTT
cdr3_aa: CASSEGTQYF

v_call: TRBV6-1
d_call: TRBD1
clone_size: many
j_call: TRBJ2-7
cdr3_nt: TGTGCCAGCAGCTCCGGGACAGGGGGCTCCTACGAGCAGTACTTC
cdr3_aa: CASSSGTGGSYEQYF

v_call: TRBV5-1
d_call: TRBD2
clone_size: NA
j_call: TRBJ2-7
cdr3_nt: TGCGCCAGCAGCTTGGGACTAGCGGGAGGGCCGGGCGAGCAGTACTTC
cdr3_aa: CASSLGLAGGPGEQYF

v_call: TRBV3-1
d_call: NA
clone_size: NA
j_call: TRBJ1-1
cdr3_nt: TGTGCCAGCAGCCGGGATTTCCAAGAGGCTTTCTTT
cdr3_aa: CASSRDFQEAFF

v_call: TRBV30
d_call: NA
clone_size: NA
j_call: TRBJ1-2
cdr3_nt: TGTGCCTGGAGTGACAAGAACTATGGCTACACCTTC
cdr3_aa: CAWSDKNYGYTF

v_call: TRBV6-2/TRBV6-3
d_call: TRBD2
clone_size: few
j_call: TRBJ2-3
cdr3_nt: TGTGCCAGCAGTTCGCCCGGCGGGAGAGGGTTGGGTACGCAGTATTTT
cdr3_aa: CASSSPGGRGLGTQYF

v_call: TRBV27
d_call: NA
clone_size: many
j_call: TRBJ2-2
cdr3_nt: TGTGCCAGCAGTCTAGCAGGGGGACTGAACACCGGGGAGCTGTTTTTT
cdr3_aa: CASSLAGGLNTGELFF

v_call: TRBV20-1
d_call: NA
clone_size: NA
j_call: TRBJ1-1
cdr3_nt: TGCAGTGCTAGAGATTCGGGGACCGACACGGGGGGGACTGAAGCTTTCTTT
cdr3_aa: CSARDSGTDTGGTEAFF

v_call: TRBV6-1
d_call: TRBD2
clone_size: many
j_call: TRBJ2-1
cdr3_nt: TGTGCCAGCAGTGCAACTAGCGGGAGGGCCTACAATGAGCAGTTCTTC
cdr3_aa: CASSATSGRAYNEQFF

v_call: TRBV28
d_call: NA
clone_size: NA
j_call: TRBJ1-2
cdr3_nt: TGTGCCAGCAGTTTAAGAACGGAGGTCAACGATGGCTACACCTTC
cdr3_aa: CASSLRTEVNDGYTF

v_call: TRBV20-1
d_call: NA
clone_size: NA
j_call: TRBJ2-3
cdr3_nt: TGCAGTGCTAGAGAGGTCGTGGGCACAGATACGCAGTATTTT
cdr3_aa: CSAREVVGTDTQYF

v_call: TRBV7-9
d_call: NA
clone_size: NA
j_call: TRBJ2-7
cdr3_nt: TGTGCCAGCGTTTGGGGGGACTCCTACGAGCAGTACTTC
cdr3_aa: CASVWGDSYEQYF

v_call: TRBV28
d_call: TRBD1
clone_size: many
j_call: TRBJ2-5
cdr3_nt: TGTGCCAGCAGTTTATTAGCCCGACAGGGGTACCAAGAGACCCAGTACTTC
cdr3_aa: CASSLLARQGYQETQYF

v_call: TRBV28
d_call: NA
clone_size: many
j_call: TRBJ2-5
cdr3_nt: TGTGCCAGCAACCCTAGCGACCAAGAGACCCAGTACTTC
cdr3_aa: CASNPSDQETQYF

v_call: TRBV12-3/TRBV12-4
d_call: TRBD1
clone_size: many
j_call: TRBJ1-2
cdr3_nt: TGTGCCAGCAGTTTCGGGACAGGGGGCGCGGATGGCTACACCTTC
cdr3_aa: CASSFGTGGADGYTF

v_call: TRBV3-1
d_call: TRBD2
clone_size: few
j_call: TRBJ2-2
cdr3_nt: TGTGCCAGCACCCTTGGGACTAGCGCCCGTGGAGGGGAGCTGTTTTTT
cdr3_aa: CASTLGTSARGGELFF

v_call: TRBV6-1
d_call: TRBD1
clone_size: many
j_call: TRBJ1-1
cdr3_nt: TGTGCCAGCAGATCGGGACAGGTAACTGAAGCTTTCTTT
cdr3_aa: CASRSGQVTEAFF

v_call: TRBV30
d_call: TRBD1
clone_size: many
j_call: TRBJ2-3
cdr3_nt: TGTGCCGAGGCTTTCCCAGGGGGCCGCACAGATACGCAGTATTTT
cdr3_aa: CAEAFPGGRTDTQYF

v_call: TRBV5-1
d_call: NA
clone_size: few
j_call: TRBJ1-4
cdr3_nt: TGCGCCAGCAGGGTGGGGGCCCATGAAAAACTGTTTTTT
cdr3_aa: CASRVGAHEKLFF